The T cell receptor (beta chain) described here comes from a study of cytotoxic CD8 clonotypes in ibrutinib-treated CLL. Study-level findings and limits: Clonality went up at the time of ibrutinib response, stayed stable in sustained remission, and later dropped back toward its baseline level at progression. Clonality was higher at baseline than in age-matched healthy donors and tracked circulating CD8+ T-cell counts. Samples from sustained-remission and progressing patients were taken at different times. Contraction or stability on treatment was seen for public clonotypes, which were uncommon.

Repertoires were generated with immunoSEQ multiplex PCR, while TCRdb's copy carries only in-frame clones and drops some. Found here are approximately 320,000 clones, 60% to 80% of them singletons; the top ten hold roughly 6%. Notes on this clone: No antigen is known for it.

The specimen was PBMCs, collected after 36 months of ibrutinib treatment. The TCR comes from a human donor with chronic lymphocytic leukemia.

CDR3 in amino acids: CSAWTGPYEQYF. CDR3 DNA: TGCAGCGCCTGGACAGGTCCCTACGAGCAGTACTTC. The chain employs TRBV29-1 and TRBJ2-7; 7 nucleotides match TRBD1. J gave up 2 bases and V 7 bases, and 5 bases lay outside the gene matches. This CDR3 spans 12 amino acids. From germline, CDR1 is SQVTM and CDR2 ANQGSEA.